Sequencing of this T cell receptor beta chain was carried out in a study of shared clonotypes between healthy human individuals. General study findings and limits: Naive subsets, compared against memory subsets, generally had larger estimated richness values. Non-shared clonotypes displayed generation probabilities falling below those of clonotypes present in all four donors. Even with large depth, rarefaction showed that sorted-subset sequencing was incomplete.

Repertoires were generated with immunoSEQ multiplex PCR, while TCRdb's copy carries only in-frame clones and drops some. This table has about 680,000 clones, roughly 70% appearing once. This clone was observed once. The antigen is undetermined. Germline V CDR1 and CDR2: MNHEY, SVGAGI. The CDR3 is made up of 16 amino acids. J was trimmed by 1 base and V by 2 bases; bases with no gene match: 5. The TCR sequence derives from a woman aged 25 to 39 in good health. The source material was memory CD4+ T cells sorted from blood. Subset here: CD45RA-negative fraction. The rearrangement joins TRBV6-5 to TRBJ2-5; 9 positions match TRBD2. The CDR3 DNA reads as TGTGCCAGCAGTTACGGGCTAGCGGGGCGCCAAGAGACCCAGTACTTC. As protein: CASSYGLAGRQETQYF.